One sample yielded the 18 T cell receptor beta chains listed below, sequenced in a study of vaccination effects on CD4 cells after COVID-19. The table came from immunoSEQ multiplex PCR; TCRdb's copy has only in-frame clones and leaves some out. The data contain tens of thousands of clones, approximately 73% of them singletons. After expansion with viral peptide pools in the ViraFEST assay, antigen-specific CD4+ T cells were sequenced. Cultured cells yielded isolated CD4+ T cells after less than 11 days. This individual contracted SARS-CoV-2 between March and December 2020, as verified by PCR. These receptors have no known antigen. Material: CD4+ T cells from PBMCs cultured with HIV peptides, obtained before COVID-19 vaccination. Subset specified: HIV-1 Nef peptide pool negative control/reference culture. The receptors derive from a human donor who had a prior SARS-CoV-2 infection.

This clone has only a few counts. This sequence joins TRBV11-2 and TRBJ2-7; TRBD2 agrees at 10 bases. There are 14 residues in the CDR3. V shed 5 bases and J 2 bases; nucleotides not matched to a gene: 3. From germline, CDR1 is SGHAT and CDR2 FQNNGV. In DNA form, the CDR3 reads TGTGCCAGCAGCCCCACTAGCGGGACCTACGAGCAGTACTTC. Protein sequence: CASSPTSGTYEQYF.

The V call is TRBV11-3, the J call TRBJ1-2; D not resolved. Germline CDR1 SGHNT, CDR2 YENEEA. The CDR3 runs to 13 residues. V was cut by 5 bases and J by 7 bases, with 14 bases left in between. The CDR3 sequence is CASSLRSYVGYTF. CDR3 in DNA: TGTGCCAGCAGCCTGCGGTCCTATGTTGGCTACACCTTC.

The chain couples TRBV19 to TRBJ2-7; D might be TRBD2 (5 bases). The CDR3 length is 17 residues. Germline V CDR1 and CDR2: LNHDA, SQIVND (reference sequence). V was cut by 0 bases and J by 2 bases, with 17 bases left in between. CDR3 bases: TGTGCCAGTAGTATAGATGCGGGCACAACGCCAACCTACGAGCAGTACTTC. This gives the protein CASSIDAGTTPTYEQYF.

The rearrangement links TRBV19 to TRBJ2-1; 7 nucleotides match TRBD2. The J segment lost 2 bases and the V segment lost 5 bases, leaving 6 bases of the junction unmatched. Germline V gene data show CDR1 as LNHDA and CDR2 as SQIVND (reference sequence). CDR3 size: 15 residues. Here the CDR3 reads CASSPLRGAYNEQFF. The CDR3, as DNA: TGTGCCAGTAGTCCCCTCCGGGGGGCCTACAATGAGCAGTTCTTC.

The V call is TRBV5-1, the J call TRBJ2-1; 11 bases are shared with TRBD2. Germline V gives CDR1 SGHRS, CDR2 YFSETQ. V was clipped by 1 base and J by 8 bases; unmatched bases: 8. This CDR3 is 16 amino acids long. CDR3 sequence (DNA): TGCGCCAGCAGCTTGCCCACTAGCGGGAGTGGGTATGAGCAGTTCTTC. Protein product: CASSLPTSGSGYEQFF.

V is TRBV24-1 and J is TRBJ2-1; maybe TRBD1 (6 bases). V lost 2 bases and J lost 1, with 11 bases in between. CDR3 length: 16 residues. Germline-derived CDR1 and CDR2 are KGHDR and SFDVKD. The CDR3 spells CATSDSRGSSYNEQFF. The CDR3, as DNA: TGTGCCACCAGTGATTCCAGGGGTTCGTCCTACAATGAGCAGTTCTTC.

This CDR3 reads CASSYQAGGWEEQYF. In nucleotides, the CDR3 is TGTGCCAGCAGCTATCAGGCGGGGGGCTGGGAAGAGCAGTACTTC. The rearrangement uses TRBV7-2 and TRBJ2-7, with TRBD2 matching over 8 bases. From germline, CDR1 is SGHTA and CDR2 FQGNSA. CDR3 length: 15 residues. V lost 4 bases, J lost 7 bases, and 12 bases stayed unmatched.

The chain has TRBV27 and TRBJ1-1, with TRBD1 matching 7 bases. This CDR3 has 13 residues. Germline-derived CDR1 and CDR2 are MNHEY and SMNVEV (reference sequence). After removal of 5 bases from V and 7 bases from J, the junction contained 7 bases not matched to a gene. CDR3 region: CASSPRRGVEAFF. The CDR3 nucleotides are TGTGCCAGCAGTCCCCGCAGGGGGGTTGAAGCTTTCTTT.

CDR3 sequence: CASKLANDYNEQFF. CDR3 in DNA: TGTGCCAGCAAACTAGCGAATGACTACAATGAGCAGTTCTTC. V usage is TRBV6-5 and J usage is TRBJ2-1, with 7 bases that match TRBD2. J was trimmed by 3 bases and V by 7 bases; bases with no gene match: 6. CDR1 is MNHEY and CDR2 is SVGAGI in the germline V gene. This CDR3 contains 14 residues.

This clone showed up just once. This chain connects TRBV15 to TRBJ2-1; D possibly corresponds to TRBD2 (5 bases). CDR1 and CDR2 from the germline V gene are LNHNV and YYDKDF (reference sequence). Trimming took off 5 bases at V and 3 bases at J, with 8 bases between the two ends. The CDR3 loop spans 13 amino acids. The CDR3 nucleotides read TGTGCCACCAGCCGGGGTGACTACAATGAGCAGTTCTTC. This gives the protein CATSRGDYNEQFF.

This sequence joins TRBV2 and TRBJ2-7, with 11 nucleotides matching TRBD1. Germline values: CDR1 SNHLY, CDR2 FYNNEI. The CDR3 length is 14 residues. J lost 5 bases, V lost 9 bases, and 9 bases had no gene match. The CDR3 nucleotides are TGTGCCAGTGGGGGGACAGGGGGTCCCCACGAGCAGTACTTC. Its protein product is CASGGTGGPHEQYF.

The V and J genes are TRBV5-1 and TRBJ2-1, with 7 bases identical to TRBD2. Germline V gene sequence: CDR1 SGHRS, CDR2 YFSETQ. CDR3 length equals 14 residues. Trimming at V came to 4 bases and at J to 9 bases, leaving 10 bases not matched to a gene. The chain's CDR3 is CASSARDYEGEQFF. The DNA for the CDR3 is TGCGCCAGCAGCGCCCGGGACTACGAGGGTGAGCAGTTCTTC.

The chain recombines TRBV19 with TRBJ1-5, with D unclear. V lost 3 bases to trimming and J lost 6 bases, with 15 bases between them. The CDR3 runs 15 residues. Germline loops: CDR1 LNHDA, CDR2 SQIVND (reference sequence). The CDR3 DNA sequence: TGTGCCAGTAGTATTACGGAAGGGCTCGGTCAGCCCCAGCATTTT. This translates into CASSITEGLGQPQHF.

This chain uses TRBV7-2 with TRBJ2-3, with D possibly TRBD1 on 6 matching bases. Per the germline V gene, CDR1 is SGHTA and CDR2 is FQGNSA. The CDR3 is 14 residues long. The V end lost 1 base, the J end lost 7 bases, and 12 bases lay between the germline ends. This chain's CDR3 is CASSLDYRAHTQYF. The CDR3 nucleotides read TGTGCCAGCAGCTTAGATTACAGGGCACATACGCAGTATTTT.

This clone was found once. The V and J genes are TRBV6-5 and TRBJ1-4; D is unclear. Per germline, CDR1 MNHEY and CDR2 SVGAGI. This CDR3 is 15 amino acids long. V dropped 2 bases and J dropped 4 bases, with 11 bases sitting between them. The CDR3 DNA reads TGTGCCAGCAGTTACGATCCGGCGGGTAATGAAAAACTGTTTTTT. Residues: CASSYDPAGNEKLFF.

The gene calls are TRBV7-9 and TRBJ2-5; TRBD1 aligns across 7 bases. Unmatched junction bases numbered 1, after V lost 5 bases and J lost 1 base. This CDR3 contains 13 residues. The germline CDR1 and CDR2 sequences are SEHNR and FQNEAQ (reference sequence). Here the CDR3 DNA reads TGTGCCAGCAGCGGACAGGTCCAAGAGACCCAGTACTTC. Translating gives CASSGQVQETQYF.

The chain has TRBV14 and TRBJ2-1; D gene unclear. CDR3 length: 18 residues. Germline V CDR1 and CDR2: SGHDN, FVKESK. V lost 1 base to trimming and J lost 4 bases, with 20 bases between them. CDR3 region: CASSQVAGSKQPYNEQFF. CDR3 sequence (DNA): TGTGCCAGCAGCCAAGTTGCCGGTTCCAAGCAACCATACAATGAGCAGTTCTTC.

This clone was seen a few times. V is TRBV14 and J is TRBJ1-3; D is uncertain. V lost 1 base and J lost 4, with 11 bases in between. The CDR3 runs 15 residues. CDR1 and CDR2 from the germline V gene are SGHDN and FVKESK. CDR3: CASSQVTFPGNTIYF. CDR3 sequence (DNA): TGTGCCAGCAGCCAAGTAACTTTTCCGGGAAACACCATATATTTT.